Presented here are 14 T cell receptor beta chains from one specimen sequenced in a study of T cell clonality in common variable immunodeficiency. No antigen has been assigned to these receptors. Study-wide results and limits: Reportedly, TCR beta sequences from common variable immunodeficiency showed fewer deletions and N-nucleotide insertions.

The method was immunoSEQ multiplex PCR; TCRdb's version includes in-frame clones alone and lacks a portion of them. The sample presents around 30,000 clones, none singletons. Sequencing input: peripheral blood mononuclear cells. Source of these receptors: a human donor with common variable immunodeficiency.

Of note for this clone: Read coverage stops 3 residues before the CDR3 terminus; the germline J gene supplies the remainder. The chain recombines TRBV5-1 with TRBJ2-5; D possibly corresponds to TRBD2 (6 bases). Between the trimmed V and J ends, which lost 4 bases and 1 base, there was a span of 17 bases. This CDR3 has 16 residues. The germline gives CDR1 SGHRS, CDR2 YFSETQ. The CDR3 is CASSVLRRATQETQYF. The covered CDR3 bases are TGCGCCAGCAGCGTCCTAAGGAGGGCGACCCAAGAGACC.

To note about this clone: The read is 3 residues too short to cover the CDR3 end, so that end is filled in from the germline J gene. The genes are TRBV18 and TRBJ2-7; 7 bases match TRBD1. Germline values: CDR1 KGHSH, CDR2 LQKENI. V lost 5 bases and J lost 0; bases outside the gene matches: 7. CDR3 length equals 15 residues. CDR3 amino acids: CASSTTRGPSYEQYF. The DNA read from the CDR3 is TGTGCCAGCTCAACGACGAGGGGGCCCTCCTACGAG.

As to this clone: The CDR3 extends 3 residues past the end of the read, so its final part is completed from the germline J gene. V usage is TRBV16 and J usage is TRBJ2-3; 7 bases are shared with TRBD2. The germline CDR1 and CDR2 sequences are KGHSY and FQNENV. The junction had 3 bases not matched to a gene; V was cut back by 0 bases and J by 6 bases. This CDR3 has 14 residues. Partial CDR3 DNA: TGTGCCAGCAGCCAATCGGCGGGGGTGGATACG. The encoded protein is CASSQSAGVDT. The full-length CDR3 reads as CASSQSAGVDTQYF.

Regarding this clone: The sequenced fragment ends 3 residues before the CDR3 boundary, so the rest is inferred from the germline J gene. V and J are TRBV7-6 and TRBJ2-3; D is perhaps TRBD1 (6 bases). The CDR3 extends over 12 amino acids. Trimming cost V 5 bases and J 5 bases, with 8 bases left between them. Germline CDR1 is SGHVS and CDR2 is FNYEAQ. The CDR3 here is CASSPRGDTQYF. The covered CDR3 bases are TGTGCCAGCAGCCCCAGGGGAGATACG.

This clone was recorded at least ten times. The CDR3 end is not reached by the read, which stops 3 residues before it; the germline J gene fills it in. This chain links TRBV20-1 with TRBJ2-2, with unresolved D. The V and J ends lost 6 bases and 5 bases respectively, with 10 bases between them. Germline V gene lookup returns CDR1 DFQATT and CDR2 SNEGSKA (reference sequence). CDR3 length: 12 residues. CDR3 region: CSAPHSTGELFF. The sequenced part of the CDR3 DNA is TGCAGTGCACCCCACTCTACCGGGGAG.

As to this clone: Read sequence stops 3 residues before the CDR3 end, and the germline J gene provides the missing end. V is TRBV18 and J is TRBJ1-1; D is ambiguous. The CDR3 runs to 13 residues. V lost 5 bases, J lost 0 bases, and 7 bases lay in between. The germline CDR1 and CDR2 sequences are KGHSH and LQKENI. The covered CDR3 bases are TGTGCCAGCTCAGCAGCGGTGAACACTGAA. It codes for CASSAAVNTE. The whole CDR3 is CASSAAVNTEAFF.

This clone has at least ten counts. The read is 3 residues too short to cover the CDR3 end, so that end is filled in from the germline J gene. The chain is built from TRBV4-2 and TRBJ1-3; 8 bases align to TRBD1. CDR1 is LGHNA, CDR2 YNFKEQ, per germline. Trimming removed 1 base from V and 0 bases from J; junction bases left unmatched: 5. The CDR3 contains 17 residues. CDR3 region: CASSQGHTGGSGNTIYF. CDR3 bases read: TGTGCCAGCAGCCAAGGGCACACAGGGGGCTCTGGAAACACC.

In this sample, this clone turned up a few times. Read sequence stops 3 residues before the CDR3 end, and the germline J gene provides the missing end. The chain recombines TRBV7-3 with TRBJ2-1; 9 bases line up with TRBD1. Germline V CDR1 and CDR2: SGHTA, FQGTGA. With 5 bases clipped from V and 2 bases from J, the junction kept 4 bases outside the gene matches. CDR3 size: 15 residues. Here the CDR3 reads CASSHGTGTYNEQFF. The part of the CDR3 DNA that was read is TGTGCCAGCAGCCACGGGACAGGGACCTACAATGAG.

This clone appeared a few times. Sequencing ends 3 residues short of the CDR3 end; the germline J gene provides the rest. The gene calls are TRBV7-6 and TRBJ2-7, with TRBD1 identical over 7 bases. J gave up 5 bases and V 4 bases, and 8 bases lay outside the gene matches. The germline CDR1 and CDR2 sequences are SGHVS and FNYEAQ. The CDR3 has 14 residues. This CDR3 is CASSSRGGHDEQYF. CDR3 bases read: TGTGCCAGCAGCTCGCGAGGGGGCCACGACGAG.

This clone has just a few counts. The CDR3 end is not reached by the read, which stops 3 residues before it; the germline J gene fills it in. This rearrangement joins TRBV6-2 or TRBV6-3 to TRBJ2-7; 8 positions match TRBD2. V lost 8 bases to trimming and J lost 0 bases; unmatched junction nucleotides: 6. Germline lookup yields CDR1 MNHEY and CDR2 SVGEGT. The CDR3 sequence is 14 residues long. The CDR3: CASSLAGPSYEQYF. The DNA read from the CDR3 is TGTGCCAGCTCTCTAGCGGGCCCCTCCTACGAG.

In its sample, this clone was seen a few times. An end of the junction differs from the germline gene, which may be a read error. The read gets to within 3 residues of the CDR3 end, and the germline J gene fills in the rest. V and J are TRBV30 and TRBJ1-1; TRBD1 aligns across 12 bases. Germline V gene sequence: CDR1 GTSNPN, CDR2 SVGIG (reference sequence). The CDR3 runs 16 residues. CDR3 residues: CVWSDGTGGAFTEAFF. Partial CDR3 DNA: TGTGTCTGGAGTGACGGGACAGGGGGCGCGTTCACTGAA.

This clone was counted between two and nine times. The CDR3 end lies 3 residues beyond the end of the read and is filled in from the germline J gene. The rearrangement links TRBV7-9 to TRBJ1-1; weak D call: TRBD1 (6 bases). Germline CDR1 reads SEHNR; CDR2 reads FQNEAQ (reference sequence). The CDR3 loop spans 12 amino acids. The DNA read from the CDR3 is TGTGCCAGCAGCGATACAGGGTTGGGG. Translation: CASSDTGLG. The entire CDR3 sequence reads CASSDTGLGAFF.

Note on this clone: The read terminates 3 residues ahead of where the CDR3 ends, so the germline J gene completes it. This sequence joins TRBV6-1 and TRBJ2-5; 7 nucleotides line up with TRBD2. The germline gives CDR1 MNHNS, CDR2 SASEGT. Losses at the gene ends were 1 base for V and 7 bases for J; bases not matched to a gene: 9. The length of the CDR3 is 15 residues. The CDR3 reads CASSEGFSERGTQYF. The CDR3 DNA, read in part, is TGTGCCAGCAGTGAAGGGTTTTCGGAGCGGGGGACC.

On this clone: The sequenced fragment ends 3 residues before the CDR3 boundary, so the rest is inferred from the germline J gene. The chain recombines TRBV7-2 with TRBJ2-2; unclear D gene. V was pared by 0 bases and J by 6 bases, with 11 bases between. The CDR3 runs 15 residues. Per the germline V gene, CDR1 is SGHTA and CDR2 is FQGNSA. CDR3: CASSLASSFSGELFF. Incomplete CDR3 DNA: TGTGCCAGCAGCTTAGCCTCTAGTTTCTCCGGGGAG.